A selection of T cell receptor beta chains follows, all from one sample in a study of T cell responses to AZD1222 COVID-19 vaccine. Using immunoSEQ multiplex PCR, the repertoire was profiled, and TCRdb retains in-frame clones only, with some absent. The sample holds approximately 82,000 clones, roughly nine tenths seen once. Sequenced material: peripheral blood, taken on day 0 of AZD1222 vaccination. The receptors originated from an adult in good health. Both conserved end residues are trimmed from each CDR3.

cdr3_aa | j_call | v_call
ASTLPPGTEAF | TRBJ1-1 | TRBV19
ASSLRDSSNTEAF | TRBJ1-1 | TRBV5-1
ASSPEKGGYEQY | TRBJ2-7 | TRBV18
ASSISRAGNQPQH | TRBJ1-5 | TRBV19
AISPGSNQPQH | TRBJ1-5 | TRBV10-3
ASTKPGQGNSEAF | TRBJ1-1 | TRBV6-5
ASSSRATSAGSKNIQY | TRBJ2-4 | TRBV7-2
ASTSNTEAF | TRBJ1-1 | TRBV19
ASSLSQTTPYEQY | TRBJ2-7 | TRBV7-3
ASSTLSATNEKLF | TRBJ1-4 | TRBV19
ASSLVGGMDLSYEQY | TRBJ2-7 | TRBV5-1
ASSPTGGNEKLF | TRBJ1-4 | TRBV23-1
ASSESGGQGLVVEPQH | TRBJ1-5 | TRBV10-2
ASSLRDRSTDTQY | TRBJ2-3 | TRBV7-8
AISAQLLNTEAF | TRBJ1-1 | TRBV10-3
ASSEPPYRGGGSSYNEQF | TRBJ2-1 | TRBV2
ASSLTETQY | TRBJ2-5 | TRBV7-9
SFRSGGNWF | TRBJ2-1 | TRBV29-1
ACRVGSNQPQH | TRBJ1-5 | TRBV30
ASSSRLAGHNEQF | TRBJ2-1 | TRBV12-1
ASSELGGYGYT | TRBJ1-2 | TRBV6-1
ASSLGTSGGVYEQY | TRBJ2-7 | TRBV4-1
ARSSGQPPGVSPYEQY | TRBJ2-7 | TRBV5-3
SVGPGPSSGNTIY | TRBJ1-3 | TRBV29-1
ASSYGFVGINYGYT | TRBJ1-2 | TRBV5-8
ASSFRDRSYNEQF | TRBJ2-1 | TRBV5-1
ASLSWRASGGTDTQY | TRBJ2-3 | TRBV28
ASSLDIGQGVD | TRBJ2-5 | TRBV11-2
ASSPGDKSSYNEQF | TRBJ2-1 | TRBV27
ASSYAEHGTGELF | TRBJ2-2 | TRBV6-2/TRBV6-3
ASIRGSGISYGYT | TRBJ1-2 | TRBV6-6
ASSSPRGMNTEAF | TRBJ1-1 | TRBV28
ASSATRWAAGPDTQY | TRBJ2-3 | TRBV27
ATSRAGGSSYNEQF | TRBJ2-1 | TRBV15
ASSQDIGGGQPQH | TRBJ1-5 | TRBV3-1/TRBV3-2
ASSPRTATTNEKLF | TRBJ1-4 | TRBV19
ASKSSFTDTQY | TRBJ2-3 | TRBV27
ASSWETDTQY | TRBJ2-3 | TRBV6-2/TRBV6-3
ASSISRDSPLH | TRBJ1-6 | TRBV19
ASSISNGNQPQH | TRBJ1-5 | TRBV19
ASSGAVGGQPQH | TRBJ1-5 | TRBV9
ASSQDAGPNSPLH | TRBJ1-6 | TRBV4-3
ASSPHSNQPQH | TRBJ1-5 | TRBV14
ASSKVAKESTEAF | TRBJ1-1 | TRBV2
ARGSGGAIDTQY | TRBJ2-3 | TRBV10-1
ASRLVLTGGYEQY | TRBJ2-7 | TRBV28
ASSLGTGGYTGELF | TRBJ2-2 | TRBV7-9
ASSDETSGKQY | TRBJ2-3 | TRBV6-4
ASSLGGMNEKLF | TRBJ1-4 | TRBV7-2
IGGQTDTQY | TRBJ2-3 | TRBV29-1